These 3 T cell receptor beta chains were all obtained from the same sample, sequenced in a study of breast tumors, draining lymph nodes, adjacent tissues. Breast cancer patients provided tissue from their axillary draining lymph nodes. Each CDR3 protein is one row after TCRdb ran MiXCR on the multiplex PCR reads. Here the sample spans 200,000 to 250,000 distinct CDR3 sequences, less than 35% being singletons. The specimen sequenced was axillary lymph node tissue. The source of these receptors is a female donor with breast cancer. Some clones in this sample may be carry-over from other donors' samples.

The table lists this clonotype with many counts. The chain recombines TRBV7-2 with TRBJ2-3, with 11 bases aligning to TRBD2. CDR1 and CDR2 from the germline V gene are SGHTA and FQGNSA. Unmatched junction bases numbered 9, after V lost 6 bases and J lost 4 bases. The CDR3 extends over 16 amino acids. The chain's CDR3 is CASRLSSGGTSDTQYF. The CDR3 bases are TGTGCCAGCAGGCTTTCTAGCGGGGGGACCTCAGATACGCAGTATTTT.

In the case of this clonotype: No conserved phenylalanine or tryptophan is present at the end of the CDR3, so a read error is the likely explanation. This rearrangement joins TRBV24-1 to TRBJ2-7, with D perhaps TRBD1 or TRBD2 (5 bases each). Germline V gene sequence: CDR1 KGHDR, CDR2 SFDVKD. Trimming shortened V by 5 bases and J by 7 bases, and 20 bases separated the two germline ends. This CDR3 is 15 amino acids long. DNA for the CDR3: TGTGCCACCAGTGGAGGGGCGGTGGAGTTCTATGAGCAGTACTAC. Amino acids: CATSGGAVEFYEQYY.

This clonotype was recorded many times. The chain has TRBV14 and TRBJ1-4; tentative D call: TRBD1 (6 bases). The CDR3 has 17 amino acids. Germline CDR1 and CDR2: SGHDN and FVKESK. Trimming took off 1 base at V and 0 bases at J, with 12 bases between the two ends. The CDR3 DNA is TGTGCCAGCAGCCAAGCGCGGGGGGGCGCAACTAATGAAAAACTGTTTTTT. It translates to CASSQARGGATNEKLFF.